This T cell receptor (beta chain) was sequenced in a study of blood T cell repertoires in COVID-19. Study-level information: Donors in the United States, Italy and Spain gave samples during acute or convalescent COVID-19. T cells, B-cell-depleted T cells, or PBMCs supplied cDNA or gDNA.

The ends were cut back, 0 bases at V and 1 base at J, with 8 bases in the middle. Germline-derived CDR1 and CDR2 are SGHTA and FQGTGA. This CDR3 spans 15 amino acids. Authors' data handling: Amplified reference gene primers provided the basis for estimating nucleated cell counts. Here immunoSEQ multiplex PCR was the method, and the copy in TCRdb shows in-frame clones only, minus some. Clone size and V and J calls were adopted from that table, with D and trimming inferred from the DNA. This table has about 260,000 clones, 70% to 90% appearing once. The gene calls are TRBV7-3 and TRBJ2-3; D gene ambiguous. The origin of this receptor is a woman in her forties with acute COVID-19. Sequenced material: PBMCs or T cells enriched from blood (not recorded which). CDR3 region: CASSLTFSGTDTQYF. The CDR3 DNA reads TGTGCCAGCAGCTTAACGTTTAGTGGCACAGATACGCAGTATTTT.